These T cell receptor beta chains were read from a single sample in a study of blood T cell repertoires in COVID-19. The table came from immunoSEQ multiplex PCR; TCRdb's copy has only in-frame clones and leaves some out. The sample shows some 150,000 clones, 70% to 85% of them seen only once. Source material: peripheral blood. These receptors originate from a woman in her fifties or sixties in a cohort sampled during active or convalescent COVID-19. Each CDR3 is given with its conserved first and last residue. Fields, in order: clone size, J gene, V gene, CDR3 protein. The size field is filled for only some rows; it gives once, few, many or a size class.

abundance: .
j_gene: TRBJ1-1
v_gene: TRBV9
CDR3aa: CASSVQGSARTEAFF

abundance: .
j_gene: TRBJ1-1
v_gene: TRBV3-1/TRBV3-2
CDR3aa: CASSQRGGSGTEAFF

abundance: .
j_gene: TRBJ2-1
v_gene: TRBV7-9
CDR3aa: CASSLIAGGTYNEQFF

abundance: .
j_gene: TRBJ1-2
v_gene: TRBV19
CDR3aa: CASSVLTGADYGYTF

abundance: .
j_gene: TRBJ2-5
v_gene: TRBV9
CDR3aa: CASSGLAGGNGETQYF

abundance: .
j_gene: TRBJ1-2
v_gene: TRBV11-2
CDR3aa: CASSSGVGYTF

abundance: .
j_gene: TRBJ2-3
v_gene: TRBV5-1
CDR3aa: CASSQGVGTDTQYF

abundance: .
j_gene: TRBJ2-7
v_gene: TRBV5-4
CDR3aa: CASSPSIRAGEQYF

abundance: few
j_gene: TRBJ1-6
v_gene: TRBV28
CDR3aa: CASSSSSDFTLHF

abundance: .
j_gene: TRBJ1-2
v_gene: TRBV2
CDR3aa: CASSPPRTGGPGGYTF

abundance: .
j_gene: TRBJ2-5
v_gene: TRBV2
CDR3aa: CASSDGQQETQYF

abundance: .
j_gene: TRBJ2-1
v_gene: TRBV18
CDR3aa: CASSPTDRGKGRNEQFF

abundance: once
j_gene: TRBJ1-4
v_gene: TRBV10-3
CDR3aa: CAISAQGGNEKLFF

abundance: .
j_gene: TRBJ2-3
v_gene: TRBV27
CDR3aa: CASSKRGTGGVVNTDTQYF

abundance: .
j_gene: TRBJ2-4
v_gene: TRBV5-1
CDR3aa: CASSLAGQDGNIQYF

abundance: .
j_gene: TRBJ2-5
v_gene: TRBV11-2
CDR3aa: CASSLTAYQETQYF